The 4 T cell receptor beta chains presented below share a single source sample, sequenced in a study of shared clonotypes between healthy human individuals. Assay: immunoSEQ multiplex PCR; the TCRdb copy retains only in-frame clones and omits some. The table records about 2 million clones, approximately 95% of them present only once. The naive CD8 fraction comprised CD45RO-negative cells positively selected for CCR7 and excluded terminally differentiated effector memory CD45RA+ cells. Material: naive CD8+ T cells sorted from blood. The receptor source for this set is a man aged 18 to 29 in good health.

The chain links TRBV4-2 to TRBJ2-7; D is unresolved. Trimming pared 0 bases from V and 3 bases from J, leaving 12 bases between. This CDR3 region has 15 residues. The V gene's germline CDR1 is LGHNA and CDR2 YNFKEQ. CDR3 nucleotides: TGTGCCAGCAGCCAAGATAGCACCGGGTTCTACGAGCAGTACTTC. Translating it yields CASSQDSTGFYEQYF.

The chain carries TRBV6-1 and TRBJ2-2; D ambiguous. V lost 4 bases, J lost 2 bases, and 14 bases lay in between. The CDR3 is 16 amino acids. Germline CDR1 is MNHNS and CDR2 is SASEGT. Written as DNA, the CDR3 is TGTGCCAGCAGTGTAGAGGCAGGAGTTAACACCGGGGAGCTGTTTTTT. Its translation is CASSVEAGVNTGELFF.

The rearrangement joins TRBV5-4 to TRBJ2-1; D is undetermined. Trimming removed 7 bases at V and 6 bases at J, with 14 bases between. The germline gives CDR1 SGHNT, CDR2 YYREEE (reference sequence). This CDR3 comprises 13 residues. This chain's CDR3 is CASSPMGSNEQFF. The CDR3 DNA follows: TGTGCCAGCTCTCCTATGGGTTCCAATGAGCAGTTCTTC.

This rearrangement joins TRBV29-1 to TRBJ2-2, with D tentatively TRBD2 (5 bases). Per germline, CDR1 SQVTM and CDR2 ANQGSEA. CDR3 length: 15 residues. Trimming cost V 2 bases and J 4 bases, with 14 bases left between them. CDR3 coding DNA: TGCAGCGTTGAATACCCAACTAGGTCCACCGGGGAGCTGTTTTTT. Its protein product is CSVEYPTRSTGELFF.